The following is a TCR beta chain sequence with its context. This entry comes from a study of control samples from healthy donors and cancer patients. The CDR3 has 13 amino acids. V lost 8 bases and J lost 3; bases outside the gene matches: 5. The germline V gene has CDR1 MNHEY and CDR2 SMNVEV (reference sequence). Sequencing used immunoSEQ multiplex PCR; TCRdb keeps in-frame clones, though not all of them. The sample shows about 58,000 clones, around 94% of them seen only once. The sequence derives from a man aged 25-45 years in good health. The chain recombines TRBV27 with TRBJ1-2; 8 positions agree with TRBD1. Input material: blood. The DNA for the CDR3 is TGTGCCAGCGGCCCGGACAGGGACTATGGCTACACCTTC. As protein: CASGPDRDYGYTF.